Given below is one T cell receptor beta chain in context. This CDR3 has 12 amino acids. Germline lookup yields CDR1 SNHLY and CDR2 FYNNEI. The V gene lost 6 bases and the J gene lost 5 bases, with 10 bases spanning the gap. In the original analysis: Estimation of nucleated cell counts relied on the amplification of reference gene primers. Profiling relied on immunoSEQ multiplex PCR, and the TCRdb table lists in-frame clones only, not all of them. From that table come the V and J calls and clone size; the DNA was used to work out D and trimming. The sample has over 15,000 clones, around 92% seen once; the top ten hold 5.2%. This entry belongs to a study of blood T cell repertoires in COVID-19. In the study overall: Specimens from acute and convalescent COVID-19 originated in the United States, Italy and Spain. T cells, B-cell-depleted T cells, or PBMCs supplied cDNA or gDNA.

The source is a human donor in a cohort sampled during active COVID-19. The sample was peripheral blood. This chain links TRBV2 with TRBJ2-5; tentative D call: TRBD1 (6 bases). In DNA, the CDR3 is TGTGCCAGCAGACAGGGTGGGGAGACCCAGTACTTC. Translation: CASRQGGETQYF.